The 28 T cell receptor beta chains listed next were all sequenced from one sample in a study of T cell changes during pregnancy in multiple sclerosis. The assay was immunoSEQ multiplex PCR, and TCRdb's table has in-frame clones only and misses some. The sample shows fewer than 80,000 clones, about 89% of them seen only once. Sequencing was performed on peripheral blood, taken in the first trimester of pregnancy. The origin of the receptors is a female donor in good health, enrolled as a control in a pregnancy study.

This clone was recorded only once. The V gene is TRBV2, the J gene TRBJ1-2, with D uncertain. Germline V gene sequence: CDR1 SNHLY, CDR2 FYNNEI. The CDR3 runs to 12 residues. Deletions cut 5 bases from V and 5 bases from J, with 9 bases between. CDR3 residues: CASSRDTYGYTF. For the CDR3, the DNA is TGTGCCAGCAGTAGAGACACATATGGCTACACCTTC. The variable domain in full, with the rest retrieved from reference TRBV2 and TRBJ1-2, is EPEVTQTPSHQVTQMGQEVILRCVPISNHLYFYWYRQILGQKVEFLVSFYNNEISEKSEIFDDQFSVERPDGSNFTLKIRSTKLEDSAMYFCASSRDTYGYTFGSGTRLTVV.

The chain has TRBV28 and TRBJ2-7; a weak D match, TRBD2 (6 bases). CDR1 is MDHEN and CDR2 is SYDVKM in the germline V gene. Between the trimmed V and J ends, which lost 3 bases and 2 bases, there was a span of 20 bases. The CDR3 runs 17 residues. The CDR3 DNA reads TGTGCCAGCAGTTTTAGCTGGGGGGAGGTAGGAGCCTACGAGCAGTACTTC. Protein product: CASSFSWGEVGAYEQYF. Together with reference TRBV28 and TRBJ2-7, the CDR3 gives the full variable domain: DVKVTQSSRYLVKRTGEKVFLECVQDMDHENMFWYRQDPGLGLRLIYFSYDVKMKEKGDIPEGYSVSREKKERFSLILESASTNQTSMYLCASSFSWGEVGAYEQYFGPGTRLTVT.

This chain joins TRBV7-8 and TRBJ2-3; 9 nucleotides line up with TRBD2. J gave up 2 bases and V 8 bases, and 8 bases lay outside the gene matches. Per germline, CDR1 SGHVS and CDR2 FQNEAQ. The CDR3 sequence is 15 residues long. DNA of the CDR3: TGTGCCAGCTCCAGCGGGGGGACCTACACAGATACGCAGTATTTT. The encoded protein is CASSSGGTYTDTQYF.

The chain has TRBV6-1 and TRBJ2-5, with TRBD2 identical over 9 bases. Germline assignment: CDR1 MNHNS and CDR2 SASEGT. The CDR3 covers 12 residues. The V gene end was trimmed by 11 bases and the J gene end by 5 bases; junction bases not matched to a gene: 6. CDR3 nucleotide sequence: TGTGCCGCGGGGGGGGGATTCGAGACCCAGTACTTC. This sequence encodes CAAGGGFETQYF.

This clone was detected only once. The V gene is TRBV10-1, the J gene TRBJ1-6, with D tentatively TRBD1 (5 bases). The CDR3 extends over 14 amino acids. V was cut by 4 bases and J by 10 bases, with 14 bases left in between. Germline values: CDR1 WNHNN, CDR2 SYGVQD (reference sequence). Here the CDR3 reads CASSVGGSGSPLHF. CDR3 DNA sequence: TGCGCCAGCAGTGTTGGGGGGAGTGGATCACCCCTCCACTTT.

This clone has only a few counts. The V gene is TRBV5-1, the J gene TRBJ2-7; no reliable D call. Germline V gene sequence: CDR1 SGHRS, CDR2 YFSETQ. CDR3 length: 13 amino acids. The ends were cut back, 0 bases at V and 5 bases at J, with 9 bases in the middle. The CDR3 here is CASSLDQVDEQYF. CDR3 nucleotide sequence: TGCGCCAGCAGCTTGGATCAGGTGGACGAGCAGTACTTC. Filled out from reference TRBV5-1 and TRBJ2-7, the complete variable domain reads KAGVTQTPRYLIKTRGQQVTLSCSPISGHRSVSWYQQTPGQGLQFLFEYFSETQRNKGNFPGRFSGRQFSNSRSEMNVSTLELGDSALYLCASSLDQVDEQYFGPGTRLTVT.

This clone has just one count. The chain employs TRBV5-1 and TRBJ1-2; no clear D. CDR3 size: 15 residues. V lost 0 bases and J lost 1, with 10 bases in between. Germline V lookup: CDR1 SGHRS, CDR2 YFSETQ. CDR3 sequence (DNA): TGCGCCAGCAGCTTGGGTGAGGGCCTTAACTATGGCTACACCTTC. Amino acids: CASSLGEGLNYGYTF.

This chain links TRBV9 with TRBJ1-6, with TRBD1 matching 7 bases. Unmatched junction bases numbered 4, after V lost 3 bases and J lost 4 bases. This CDR3 is built from 15 residues. Germline-derived CDR1 and CDR2 are SGDLS and YYNGEE. The DNA of the CDR3 is TGTGCCAGCAGCGCCGGGACAGTTTATAATTCACCCCTCCACTTT. Protein: CASSAGTVYNSPLHF.

J is TRBJ2-2 and V is TRBV27; 13 bases map to TRBD2. The germline V gene has CDR1 MNHEY and CDR2 SMNVEV (reference sequence). This CDR3 is built from 15 residues. V lost 5 bases and J lost 8; bases outside the gene matches: 5. CDR3 sequence: CASSLPGLAGGELFF. CDR3 in DNA: TGTGCCAGCAGTCTCCCGGGACTAGCGGGGGGGGAGCTGTTTTTT.

The rearrangement joins TRBV21-1 to TRBJ1-1; the D call TRBD1 from the table was never checked on the DNA. TRBV21-1 is deemed a pseudogene. This CDR3 region has 14 residues. In DNA form, the CDR3 reads TGTGCCAGCCGAGGGTGGACAGGGAACACTGAAGCTTTCTTT. It yields the protein CASRGWTGNTEAFF.

The V call is TRBV5-4, the J call TRBJ2-3; 9 bases fit TRBD2. The CDR3 contains 17 residues. The trim removed 4 bases at V and 7 bases at J, leaving 16 bases unmatched. CDR1 is SGHNT and CDR2 is YYREEE in the germline V gene (reference sequence). CDR3: CASSGRRGGGGANTQYF. CDR3 nucleotides: TGTGCCAGCAGCGGGCGGCGGGGGGGAGGCGGGGCCAATACGCAGTATTTT.

The chain uses TRBV27 and TRBJ1-2; no clear D gene. CDR1 MNHEY and CDR2 SMNVEV come from the germline V gene (reference sequence). This CDR3 is 15 amino acids long. Trimming left V 6 bases short and J 4 bases short, with 18 bases between. CDR3 bases: TGTGCCAGCAGCTCCGACATGGGTTCAATCTATGGCTACACCTTC. Its translation: CASSSDMGSIYGYTF.

The DNA of the CDR3 is TGTGCCATCAGTGAAACAGGGGGCGGGTTTGGCTACACCTTC. Translation gives CAISETGGGFGYTF. The V call is TRBV10-3, the J call TRBJ1-2; 9 bases are a match to TRBD1. J lost 7 bases, V lost 3 bases, and 6 bases had no gene match. Germline lookup yields CDR1 ENHRY and CDR2 SYGVKD. The CDR3 is 14 residues long.

J is TRBJ1-5 and V is TRBV19, with 9 bases fitting TRBD1. CDR3 length: 16 amino acids. The trim removed 3 bases at V and 3 bases at J, leaving 6 bases unmatched. Germline loops: CDR1 LNHDA, CDR2 SQIVND (reference sequence). The CDR3 sequence: CASSIPRTGVNQPQHF. The CDR3 coding sequence is TGTGCCAGTAGTATCCCCCGGACAGGGGTCAATCAGCCCCAGCATTTT.

CDR3: CASRPTGAYGYTF. The CDR3 DNA follows: TGTGCCAGCAGGCCAACGGGAGCCTATGGCTACACCTTC. The genes are TRBV6-5 and TRBJ1-2; D remains unclear. From germline, CDR1 is MNHEY and CDR2 SVGAGI. The CDR3 has 13 residues. V dropped 6 bases and J dropped 4 bases, with 12 bases sitting between them.

The rearrangement joins TRBV28 to TRBJ2-7, with TRBD2 matching 10 bases. The CDR3 covers 15 residues. V trimming: 5 bases; J trimming: 5 bases; junction bases outside the gene matches: 9. CDR1 and CDR2 (germline): MDHEN, SYDVKM. The CDR3 bases are TGTGCCAGCAGTCCGGGGACTAGCGTCCCGAACGAGCAGTACTTC. This encodes CASSPGTSVPNEQYF.

The rearrangement joins TRBV19 to TRBJ2-5; D may be TRBD1 (7 bases). The CDR3 runs to 15 residues. In germline, CDR1 is LNHDA, CDR2 SQIVND (reference sequence). V gave up 3 bases and J gave up 5 bases, with 16 bases separating them. The CDR3 bases are TGTGCCAGTAGTATGCTCGGAGGGGGCGGGGAGACCCAGTACTTC. Its protein product is CASSMLGGGGETQYF.

This clone is a singleton in its sample. Other DNA sequences from this sample encode an identical CDR3 as well. V and J are TRBV28 and TRBJ2-7, with TRBD1 identical over 9 bases. Germline-derived CDR1 and CDR2 are MDHEN and SYDVKM. The length of the CDR3 is 15 residues. V shed 1 base and J 3 bases; nucleotides not matched to a gene: 4. CDR3 loop: CASSLSGQGVYEQYF. The CDR3 bases are TGTGCCAGCAGTTTATCGGGACAGGGCGTCTACGAGCAGTACTTC.

The J gene is TRBJ1-2, the V gene TRBV7-9; 7 bases match TRBD1. With 3 bases clipped from V and 0 bases from J, the junction kept 7 bases outside the gene matches. The germline V gene has CDR1 SEHNR and CDR2 FQNEAQ (reference sequence). CDR3 length: 16 residues. The DNA for the CDR3 is TGTGCCAGCAGCTTCGAAGGGACAGCGACTAACTATGGCTACACCTTC. This sequence encodes CASSFEGTATNYGYTF.

V gene TRBV27 combines with J gene TRBJ1-1, with 8 positions matching TRBD1. Germline-derived CDR1 and CDR2 are MNHEY and SMNVEV (reference sequence). The CDR3 sequence is 16 residues long. Trimming at V came to 1 base and at J to 1 base, leaving 5 bases not matched to a gene. Here the CDR3 reads CASSLYTTGENTEAFF. The CDR3, as DNA: TGTGCCAGCAGTTTATACACGACAGGGGAGAACACTGAAGCTTTCTTT.

On this clone itself: Mismatch with germline at one junction end may stem from a read error. This chain connects TRBV28 to TRBJ2-7; 8 nucleotides line up with TRBD2. CDR3 length equals 14 residues. Looked up from germline, CDR1 is MDHEN and CDR2 is SYDVKM. CDR3 sequence (DNA): TGTGCCAGCAGTACCGGGACTAGGACACCTCACGGGAACTTC. This codes for CASSTGTRTPHGNF.

The chain carries TRBV7-2 and TRBJ2-3, with TRBD2 as a possible D gene (5 bases). Looked up from germline, CDR1 is SGHTA and CDR2 is FQGNSA. V gave up 7 bases and J gave up 0 bases, with 11 bases separating them. The CDR3 length is 14 residues. The CDR3 protein is CASMDFSSTDTQYF. CDR3 bases: TGTGCCAGCATGGACTTCTCTAGCACAGATACGCAGTATTTT. Based on the CDR3 plus reference TRBV7-2 and TRBJ2-3, the full variable domain is GAGVSQSPSNKVTEKGKDVELRCDPISGHTALYWYRQSLGQGLEFLIYFQGNSAPDKSGLPSDRFSAERTGGSVSTLTIQRTQQEDSAVYLCASMDFSSTDTQYFGPGTRLTVL.

The chain joins TRBV18 to TRBJ1-1; 10 bases map to TRBD1. V lost 4 bases and J lost 1; bases outside the gene matches: 3. The CDR3 is 15 amino acids. Germline CDR1 is KGHSH and CDR2 is LQKENI. CDR3 sequence: CASSLRDRGNTEAFF. CDR3 DNA sequence: TGTGCCAGCTCACTACGGGACAGGGGGAACACTGAAGCTTTCTTT.

DNA of the CDR3: TGCGCCAGCAGCTTGGGAGAATACGAGCAGTACTTC. It codes for CASSLGEYEQYF. The chain recombines TRBV5-1 with TRBJ2-7; no clear D. Deletions cut 0 bases from V and 4 bases from J, with 5 bases between. The germline V gene encodes CDR1 SGHRS and CDR2 YFSETQ. There are 12 residues in the CDR3.

This clone was observed a few times. The chain is built from TRBV7-9 and TRBJ1-1; perhaps TRBD1 as D (6 bases). The CDR3 covers 16 residues. Germline values: CDR1 SEHNR, CDR2 FQNEAQ (reference sequence). V shed 3 bases and J shed 1 base, with 15 bases lying between them. The CDR3 region is CASSFRTGQPNTEAFF. The CDR3 DNA is TGTGCCAGCAGCTTTCGAACAGGACAGCCGAACACTGAAGCTTTCTTT.

The rearrangement uses TRBV18 and TRBJ1-2; 7 bases agree with TRBD1. Germline V gene lookup returns CDR1 KGHSH and CDR2 LQKENI. V was pared by 8 bases and J by 8 bases, with 14 bases of the junction left unmatched. This CDR3 region has 14 residues. CDR3 coding DNA: TGTGCCAGCAAAAATGATAACAGGGGTTACGGCTACACCTTC. Translated: CASKNDNRGYGYTF.

This clone was seen once. The chain combines TRBV19 with TRBJ1-5; D call uncertain. V lost 5 bases and J lost 0, with 14 bases in between. This CDR3 is 16 amino acids long. Germline V CDR1 and CDR2: LNHDA, SQIVND (reference sequence). This CDR3 reads CASSRMPQYSNQPQHF. In DNA form, the CDR3 reads TGTGCCAGTAGTCGAATGCCTCAGTATAGCAATCAGCCCCAGCATTTT. The complete variable domain, with remaining parts taken from reference TRBV19 and TRBJ1-5, reads DGGITQSPKYLFRKEGQNVTLSCEQNLNHDAMYWYRQDPGQGLRLIYYSQIVNDFQKGDIAEGYSVSREKKESFPLTVTSAQKNPTAFYLCASSRMPQYSNQPQHFGDGTRLSIL.

CDR3 protein: CASTSSGRAVNEQFF. DNA of the CDR3: TGTGCCAGCACATCTAGCGGGAGGGCCGTCAATGAGCAGTTCTTC. This chain joins TRBV2 and TRBJ2-1, with 12 bases aligning to TRBD2. This CDR3 spans 15 amino acids. CDR1 and CDR2 (germline): SNHLY, FYNNEI. The V segment lost 7 bases and the J segment 6 bases; nucleotides outside the gene matches: 7.